A single sample is the source of the 31 T cell receptor beta chains below, sequenced in a study of blood T cell repertoires in COVID-19 (dated by TCRdb to 2020 to 2022). Library construction relied on the immunoSEQ multiplex PCR assay. TCRdb retrieved this table from immuneACCESS and kept in-frame rearrangements only. Not all clones are present; in checked studies, unresolved V genes account for under half, and no reason is known for the remainder. Counted in this sample were fewer than 500,000 clones; roughly 90% of them appeared once. The top ten clonotypes cover 0.97% of the sample. The specimen sequenced was PBMCs or T cells enriched from blood (not recorded which). Receptors originate from a woman aged 25 to 39 with acute COVID-19.

The CDR3: CASSGLDYGYTF. The CDR3 nucleotides are TGTGCCAGCAGCGGCCTCGACTATGGCTACACCTTC. The rearrangement uses TRBV6-2 or TRBV6-3 and TRBJ1-2; no clear D gene. V shed 6 bases and J shed 3 bases, with 8 bases lying between them. Per germline, CDR1 MNHEY and CDR2 SVGEGT. The CDR3 has 12 amino acids.

This clone has just a few counts. The chain links TRBV7-2 to TRBJ2-7; 12 bases are a match to TRBD2. This CDR3 is 14 amino acids long. CDR1 is SGHTA and CDR2 is FQGNSA in the germline V gene. The J segment lost 6 bases and the V segment lost 5 bases, leaving 5 bases of the junction unmatched. The CDR3 region has the DNA TGTGCCAGCAGCGTCGGACTAGCGGGATCCGAGCAGTACTTC. It encodes CASSVGLAGSEQYF. The entire variable domain, with the rest obtained from reference TRBV7-2 and TRBJ2-7, is as follows: GAGVSQSPSNKVTEKGKDVELRCDPISGHTALYWYRQSLGQGLEFLIYFQGNSAPDKSGLPSDRFSAERTGGSVSTLTIQRTQQEDSAVYLCASSVGLAGSEQYFGPGTRLTVT.

The chain links TRBV6-2 or TRBV6-3 to TRBJ2-3; D gene uncertain. CDR1 is MNHEY, CDR2 SVGEGT, per germline. CDR3 length equals 15 residues. Trimming took off 4 bases at V and 2 bases at J, with 13 bases between the two ends. CDR3 sequence: CASSLYSGYTDTQYF. The CDR3 DNA sequence: TGTGCCAGCAGTTTGTACTCAGGTTACACAGATACGCAGTATTTT.

The gene calls are TRBV2 and TRBJ1-6; 8 bases match TRBD1. Germline trimming cut 3 bases from V and 8 bases from J; bases unmatched to any gene: 6. The germline V gene has CDR1 SNHLY and CDR2 FYNNEI. This CDR3 has 15 residues. The CDR3 nucleotides read TGTGCCAGCAGTGATCGGGGACAGGCCTATTCACCCCTCCACTTT. Its protein is CASSDRGQAYSPLHF.

The rearrangement uses TRBV6-8 and TRBJ1-5; TRBD1 agrees at 10 bases. The trim removed 2 bases at V and 7 bases at J, leaving 8 bases unmatched. CDR3 length: 16 residues. Germline V CDR1 and CDR2: MNHGY, SAAAGT. The CDR3 loop is CASSYPRDRGSQPQHF. The DNA for the CDR3 is TGTGCCAGCAGTTACCCTCGGGACAGGGGCTCCCAGCCCCAGCATTTT.

This chain links TRBV24-1 with TRBJ2-5; possible D gene TRBD1, 6 bases. This CDR3 is 15 amino acids long. Trimming removed 2 bases from V and 5 bases from J, with 14 bases in between. Germline V lookup: CDR1 KGHDR, CDR2 SFDVKD. DNA for the CDR3: TGTGCCACCAGTGATTCCCAGGGGTTGGCGGAGACCCAGTACTTC. It specifies CATSDSQGLAETQYF.

This chain connects TRBV2 to TRBJ2-4; a possible D gene is TRBD2 (5 bases). This CDR3 has 15 residues. Trimming removed 5 bases at V and 0 bases at J, with 11 bases between. Germline values: CDR1 SNHLY, CDR2 FYNNEI. For the CDR3, the DNA is TGTGCCAGCAGTCTGGACGGACTAGCCAAAAACATTCAGTACTTC. Protein: CASSLDGLAKNIQYF.

The chain links TRBV10-3 to TRBJ1-5, with 7 bases lining up with TRBD1. V was pared by 11 bases and J by 3 bases, with 4 bases of the junction left unmatched. Germline V CDR1 and CDR2: ENHRY, SYGVKD. The length of the CDR3 is 12 residues. For the CDR3, the DNA is TGTGCCGCGGGACAGCCCAATCAGCCCCAGCATTTT. Its protein product is CAAGQPNQPQHF.

The chain links TRBV19 to TRBJ1-1, with D possibly TRBD1 on 6 matching bases. Per the germline V gene, CDR1 is LNHDA and CDR2 is SQIVND (reference sequence). Trimming removed 5 bases from V and 3 bases from J, with 13 bases in between. This CDR3 comprises 14 residues. The CDR3: CASSYRAGYTEAFF. The CDR3 DNA follows: TGTGCCAGTAGTTACAGGGCTGGGTACACTGAAGCTTTCTTT.

The rearrangement links TRBV30 to TRBJ1-5, with D perhaps TRBD1 (5 bases). V lost 5 bases, J lost 1 base, and 9 bases lay in between. In germline, CDR1 is GTSNPN, CDR2 SVGIG (reference sequence). The CDR3 extends over 13 amino acids. The CDR3 loop reads CAWQGGSNQPQHF. CDR3 DNA: TGTGCCTGGCAGGGAGGGAGCAATCAGCCCCAGCATTTT.

V usage is TRBV11-3 and J usage is TRBJ1-1, with D maybe TRBD1 (5 bases). Trimming removed 3 bases from V and 1 base from J, with 9 bases in between. From germline, CDR1 is SGHNT and CDR2 YENEEA. The CDR3 is 14 residues long. The DNA of the CDR3 is TGTGCCAGCAGCTTCGCAGGGCCGAACACTGAAGCTTTCTTT. This codes for CASSFAGPNTEAFF.

The chain uses TRBV28 and TRBJ1-5; 8 nucleotides agree with TRBD1. In germline, CDR1 is MDHEN, CDR2 SYDVKM. The ends lost 6 bases at V and 7 bases at J; junction bases unmatched: 14. There are 16 residues in the CDR3. For the CDR3, the DNA is TGTGCCAGCAGACCCCAACAGGGGGAAGGAGGCCAGCCCCAGCATTTT. It translates to CASRPQQGEGGQPQHF.

This clone appeared a single time. The CDR3: CASSQERQPQHF. The CDR3 region has the DNA TGTGCCAGCAGCCAGGAAAGGCAGCCCCAGCATTTT. The chain has TRBV11-2 and TRBJ1-5; D gene uncertain. Germline values: CDR1 SGHAT, CDR2 FQNNGV. The CDR3 length is 12 residues. The V gene lost 5 bases and the J gene lost 7 bases, with 9 bases spanning the gap. The variable domain in full, with the rest retrieved from reference TRBV11-2 and TRBJ1-5, is EAGVAQSPRYKIIEKRQSVAFWCNPISGHATLYWYQQILGQGPKLLIQFQNNGVVDDSQLPKDRFSAERLKGVDSTLKIQPAKLEDSAVYLCASSQERQPQHFGDGTRLSIL.

This chain joins TRBV5-1 and TRBJ2-7; 9 nucleotides line up with TRBD1. This CDR3 comprises 16 residues. CDR1 and CDR2 from the germline V gene are SGHRS and YFSETQ. V was clipped by 2 bases and J by 7 bases; unmatched bases: 13. The CDR3 sequence: CASSFSGTGFIDEQYF. CDR3 DNA sequence: TGCGCCAGCAGCTTTTCCGGGACAGGGTTTATTGATGAGCAGTACTTC.

The chain employs TRBV7-8 and TRBJ1-3; TRBD1 matches 7 bases. The V segment lost 1 base and the J segment 5 bases; nucleotides outside the gene matches: 20. The CDR3 length is 20 residues. CDR1 SGHVS and CDR2 FQNEAQ come from the germline V gene. The CDR3 DNA is TGTGCCAGCAGCTTAGGAACTTCCGGGACAGCCATCATTCGGCGAAACACCATATATTTT. Its translation: CASSLGTSGTAIIRRNTIYF.

The chain is built from TRBV2 and TRBJ1-2; perhaps TRBD1 as D (6 bases). The CDR3 runs 15 residues. V dropped 4 bases and J dropped 2 bases, with 14 bases sitting between them. Germline CDR1 SNHLY, CDR2 FYNNEI. The CDR3 DNA sequence: TGTGCCAGCAGTGCTTCGAGACAGGCGAACTATGGCTACACCTTC. As protein: CASSASRQANYGYTF. The complete variable domain, with remaining parts taken from reference TRBV2 and TRBJ1-2, reads EPEVTQTPSHQVTQMGQEVILRCVPISNHLYFYWYRQILGQKVEFLVSFYNNEISEKSEIFDDQFSVERPDGSNFTLKIRSTKLEDSAMYFCASSASRQANYGYTFGSGTRLTVV.

The V call is TRBV6-5, the J call TRBJ1-5, with 7 bases lining up with TRBD1. In germline, CDR1 is MNHEY, CDR2 SVGAGI. The CDR3 consists of 14 residues. The J segment lost 5 bases and the V segment lost 10 bases, leaving 11 bases of the junction unmatched. CDR3 sequence reads: CATAYRGGDQPQHF. The CDR3 region has the DNA TGTGCCACCGCTTACAGGGGAGGAGATCAGCCCCAGCATTTT.

The rearrangement uses TRBV29-1 and TRBJ1-6; TRBD1 is a possible D gene (5 bases). Germline V gives CDR1 SQVTM, CDR2 ANQGSEA. The CDR3 has 13 residues. V was pared by 6 bases and J by 14 bases, with 20 bases between. The CDR3: CSVPLGPAGSLHF. CDR3 coding DNA: TGCAGCGTCCCACTGGGGCCTGCCGGATCCCTCCACTTT.

This chain uses TRBV19 with TRBJ2-3; 7 nucleotides match TRBD2. The germline V gene encodes CDR1 LNHDA and CDR2 SQIVND (reference sequence). This CDR3 contains 16 residues. The trim removed 8 bases at V and 4 bases at J, leaving 15 bases unmatched. CDR3 residues: CASQSALTRGADTQYF. In nucleotides, the CDR3 is TGTGCCAGTCAGTCGGCCCTCACTCGGGGGGCAGATACGCAGTATTTT.

The chain couples TRBV19 to TRBJ2-4; D remains ambiguous. Germline assignment: CDR1 LNHDA and CDR2 SQIVND (reference sequence). This CDR3 comprises 15 residues. Deletions cut 5 bases from V and 0 bases from J, with 11 bases between. The CDR3 here is CASSDLNLAKNIQYF. CDR3 in DNA: TGTGCCAGTAGTGATCTAAACTTAGCCAAAAACATTCAGTACTTC.

The chain combines TRBV14 with TRBJ1-1; possible D gene TRBD1, 5 bases. The V and J ends lost 0 bases and 0 bases respectively, with 11 bases between them. Looked up from germline, CDR1 is SGHDN and CDR2 is FVKESK. This CDR3 spans 16 amino acids. The CDR3 DNA reads TGTGCCAGCAGCCAAGATAGGGGCTCGGTGAACACTGAAGCTTTCTTT. Translation gives CASSQDRGSVNTEAFF. The full variable domain, completed using reference TRBV14 and TRBJ1-1, is EAGVTQFPSHSVIEKGQTVTLRCDPISGHDNLYWYRRVMGKEIKFLLHFVKESKQDESGMPNNRFLAERTGGTYSTLKVQPAELEDSGVYFCASSQDRGSVNTEAFFGQGTRLTVV.

The CDR3 sequence: CASSSSNTGRGYTF. DNA of the CDR3: TGTGCCAGCAGCAGCTCAAACACAGGGCGAGGCTACACCTTC. The chain uses TRBV6-5 and TRBJ1-2, with D maybe TRBD1 (6 bases). CDR3 size: 14 residues. V was shortened by 6 bases and J by 8 bases, with 19 bases between the two germline ends. Germline values: CDR1 MNHEY, CDR2 SVGAGI.

This clone has only a few counts. The gene calls are TRBV29-1 and TRBJ2-7, with D possibly being TRBD1 (5 bases). Germline V gene data show CDR1 as SQVTM and CDR2 as ANQGSEA. The CDR3 is made up of 16 amino acids. V lost 1 base and J 4 bases, leaving 20 bases between the germline ends. The DNA for the CDR3 is TGCAGCGTTGAAGGGCCTCTGTCAGGCAGGGCGTACGAGCAGTACTTC. The encoded protein is CSVEGPLSGRAYEQYF.

This clone has just one count. J is TRBJ1-2 and V is TRBV2, with D maybe TRBD1 (5 bases). This CDR3 has 15 residues. Trimming took 6 bases from V and 5 from J, leaving 19 bases between them. Germline assignment: CDR1 SNHLY and CDR2 FYNNEI. The CDR3 sequence is CASRSGMGGGYGYTF. CDR3 bases: TGTGCCAGCAGGAGTGGGATGGGGGGAGGGTATGGCTACACCTTC.

By sample fraction, this clone is medium-sized. The V gene is TRBV30, the J gene TRBJ1-4, with D perhaps matching TRBD1 (5 bases). Germline V gene lookup returns CDR1 GTSNPN and CDR2 SVGIG (reference sequence). V gave up 1 base and J gave up 8 bases, with 14 bases separating them. CDR3 length equals 14 residues. In nucleotides, the CDR3 is TGTGCCTGGAGTGGTTCGCAGGGCGAGGAAAAACTGTTTTTT. Its protein product is CAWSGSQGEEKLFF.

The rearrangement links TRBV6-1 to TRBJ2-3, with 7 bases fitting TRBD2. The CDR3 length is 15 residues. From germline, CDR1 is MNHNS and CDR2 SASEGT. The V gene end was trimmed by 2 bases and the J gene end by 9 bases; junction bases not matched to a gene: 11. The CDR3 coding sequence is TGTGCCAGCAGTGAAATACTAGCGTCCGTTGCGACGCAGTATTTT. It is translated as CASSEILASVATQYF.

V is TRBV18 and J is TRBJ1-1, with 7 bases identical to TRBD1. Germline CDR1 KGHSH, CDR2 LQKENI. The trim removed 2 bases at V and 1 base at J, leaving 1 base unmatched. CDR3 size: 14 residues. CDR3 region: CASSPGQANTEAFF. CDR3 coding DNA: TGTGCCAGCTCACCAGGACAGGCGAACACTGAAGCTTTCTTT.

The CDR3 region has the DNA TGTGCCAGCAGCCCGCCACAGGGGGCATCGTGGGCCTACGAGCAGTACTTC. It is translated as CASSPPQGASWAYEQYF. The chain couples TRBV7-9 to TRBJ2-7, with TRBD1 identical over 9 bases. The germline V gene encodes CDR1 SEHNR and CDR2 FQNEAQ (reference sequence). The CDR3 sequence is 17 residues long. The ends lost 5 bases at V and 2 bases at J; junction bases unmatched: 13.

The chain joins TRBV7-2 to TRBJ1-1, with D perhaps TRBD1 (5 bases). In germline, CDR1 is SGHTA, CDR2 FQGNSA. V was clipped by 3 bases and J by 1 base, with 9 bases between them. CDR3 length: 14 residues. The CDR3 is CASSFGGRNTEAFF. CDR3 bases: TGTGCCAGCAGCTTCGGGGGAAGGAACACTGAAGCTTTCTTT.

The chain couples TRBV7-9 to TRBJ2-3, with 16 bases that match TRBD2. The CDR3 runs 16 residues. V lost 1 base to trimming and J lost 13 bases; unmatched junction nucleotides: 8. From germline, CDR1 is SEHNR and CDR2 FQNEAQ (reference sequence). The CDR3: CASSLVGLAGGRAKYF. Written as DNA, the CDR3 is TGTGCCAGCAGCTTAGTGGGACTAGCGGGGGGGCGGGCCAAGTATTTT.

The chain is built from TRBV4-1 and TRBJ2-3; 13 bases agree with TRBD2. J was trimmed by 2 bases and V by 4 bases; bases with no gene match: 15. The length of the CDR3 is 20 residues. CDR1 and CDR2 (germline): MGHRA, YSYEKL. The CDR3 DNA sequence: TGCGCCAGCAGCCTAGGACTAGCGGGGGCAACTTTAATTTCCACAGATACGCAGTATTTT. This encodes CASSLGLAGATLISTDTQYF.